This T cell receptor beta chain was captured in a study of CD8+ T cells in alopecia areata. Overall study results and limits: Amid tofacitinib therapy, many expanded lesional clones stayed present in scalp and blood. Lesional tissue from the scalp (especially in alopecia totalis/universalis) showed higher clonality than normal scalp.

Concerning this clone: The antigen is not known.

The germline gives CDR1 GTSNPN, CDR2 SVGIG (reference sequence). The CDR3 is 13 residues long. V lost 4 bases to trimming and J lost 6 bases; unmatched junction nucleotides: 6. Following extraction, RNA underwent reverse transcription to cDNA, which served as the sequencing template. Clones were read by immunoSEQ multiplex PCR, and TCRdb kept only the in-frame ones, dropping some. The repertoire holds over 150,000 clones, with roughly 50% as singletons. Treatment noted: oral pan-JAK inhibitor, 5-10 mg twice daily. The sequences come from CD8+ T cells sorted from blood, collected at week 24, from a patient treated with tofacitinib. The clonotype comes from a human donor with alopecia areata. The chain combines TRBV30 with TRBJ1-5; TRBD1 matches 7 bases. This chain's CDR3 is CAWNTGVGQPQHF. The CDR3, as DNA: TGTGCCTGGAATACAGGGGTTGGTCAGCCCCAGCATTTT.